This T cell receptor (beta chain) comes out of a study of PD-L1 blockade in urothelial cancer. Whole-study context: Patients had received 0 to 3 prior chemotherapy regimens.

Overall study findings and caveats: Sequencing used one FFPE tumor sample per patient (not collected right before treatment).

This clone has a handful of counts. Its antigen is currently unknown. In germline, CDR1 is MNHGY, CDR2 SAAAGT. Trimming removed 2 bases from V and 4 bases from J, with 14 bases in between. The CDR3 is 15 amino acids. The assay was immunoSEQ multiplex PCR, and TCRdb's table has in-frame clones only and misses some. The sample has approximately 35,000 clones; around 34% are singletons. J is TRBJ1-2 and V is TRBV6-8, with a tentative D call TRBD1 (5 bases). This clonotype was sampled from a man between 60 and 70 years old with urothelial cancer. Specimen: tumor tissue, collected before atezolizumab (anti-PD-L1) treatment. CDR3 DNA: TGTGCCAGCAGTTACGCTGGGACGGCCGGCTATGGCTACACCTTC. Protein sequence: CASSYAGTAGYGYTF.